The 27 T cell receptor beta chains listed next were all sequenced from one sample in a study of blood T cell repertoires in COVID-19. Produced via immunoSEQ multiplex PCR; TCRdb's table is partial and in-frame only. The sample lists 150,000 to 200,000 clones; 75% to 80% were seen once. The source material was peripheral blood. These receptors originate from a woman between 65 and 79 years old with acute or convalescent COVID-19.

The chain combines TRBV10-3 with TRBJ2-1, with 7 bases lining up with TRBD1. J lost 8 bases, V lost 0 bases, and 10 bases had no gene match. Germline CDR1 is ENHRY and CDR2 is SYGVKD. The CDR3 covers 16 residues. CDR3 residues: CAISESGDRVFDEQFF. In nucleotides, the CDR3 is TGTGCCATCAGTGAGTCGGGTGACAGGGTATTTGATGAGCAGTTCTTC.

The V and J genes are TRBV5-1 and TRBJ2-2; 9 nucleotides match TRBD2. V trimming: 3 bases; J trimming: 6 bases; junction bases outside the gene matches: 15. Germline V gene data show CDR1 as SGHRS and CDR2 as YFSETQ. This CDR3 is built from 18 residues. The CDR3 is CASSSHNMGSGSSGELFF. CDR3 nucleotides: TGCGCCAGCAGCTCCCATAATATGGGTAGCGGGAGTTCCGGGGAGCTGTTTTTT.

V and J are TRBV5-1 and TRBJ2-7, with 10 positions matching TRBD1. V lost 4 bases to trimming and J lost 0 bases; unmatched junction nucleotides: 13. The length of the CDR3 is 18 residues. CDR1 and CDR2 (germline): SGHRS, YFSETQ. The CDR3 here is CASSRQGQGSPSSYEQYF. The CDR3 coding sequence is TGCGCCAGCAGCCGCCAGGGACAGGGGTCCCCGAGCTCCTACGAGCAGTACTTC.

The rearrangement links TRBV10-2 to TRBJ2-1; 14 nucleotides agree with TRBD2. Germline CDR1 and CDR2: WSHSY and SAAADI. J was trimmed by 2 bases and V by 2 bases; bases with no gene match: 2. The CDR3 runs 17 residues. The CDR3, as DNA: TGCGCCAGCAGTGAGGGACTAGCGGGAGGTCCCTACAATGAGCAGTTCTTC. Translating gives CASSEGLAGGPYNEQFF.

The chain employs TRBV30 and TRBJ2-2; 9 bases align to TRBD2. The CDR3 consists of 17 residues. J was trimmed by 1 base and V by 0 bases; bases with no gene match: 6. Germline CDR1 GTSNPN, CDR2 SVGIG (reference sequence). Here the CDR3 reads CAWSVEGLAGNTGELFF. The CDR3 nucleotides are TGTGCCTGGAGTGTAGAGGGACTAGCTGGGAACACCGGGGAGCTGTTTTTT.

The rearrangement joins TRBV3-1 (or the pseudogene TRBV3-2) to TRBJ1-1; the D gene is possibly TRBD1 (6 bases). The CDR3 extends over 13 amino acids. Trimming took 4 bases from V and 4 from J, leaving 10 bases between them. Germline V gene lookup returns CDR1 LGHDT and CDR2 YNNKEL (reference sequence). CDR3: CASSPRGGTEAFF. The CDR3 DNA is TGTGCCAGCAGCCCCAGGGGTGGCACTGAAGCTTTCTTT.

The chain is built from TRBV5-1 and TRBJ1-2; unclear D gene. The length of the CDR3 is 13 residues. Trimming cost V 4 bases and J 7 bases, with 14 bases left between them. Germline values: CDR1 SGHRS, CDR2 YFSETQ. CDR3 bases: TGCGCCAGCAGCCCCGCCAGGCGTGGTGGCTACACCTTC. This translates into CASSPARRGGYTF.

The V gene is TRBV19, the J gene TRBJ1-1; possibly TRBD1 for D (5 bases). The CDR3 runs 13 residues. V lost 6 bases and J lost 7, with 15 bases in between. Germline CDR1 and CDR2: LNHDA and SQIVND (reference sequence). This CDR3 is CASRSGGRDEAFF. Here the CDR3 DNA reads TGTGCCAGTAGATCTGGGGGGAGAGATGAAGCTTTCTTT.

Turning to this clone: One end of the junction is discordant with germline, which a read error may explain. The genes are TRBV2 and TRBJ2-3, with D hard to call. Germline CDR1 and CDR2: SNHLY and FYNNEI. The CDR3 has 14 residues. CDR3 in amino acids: CASSGLSVRSILSF. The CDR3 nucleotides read TGTGCCAGCAGTGGACTTTCGGTCCGCAGTATCTTATCCTTT.

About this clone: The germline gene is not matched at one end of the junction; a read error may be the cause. The CDR3 DNA reads as TGTGCCAGCAGCGGCGTGGGCGGGAGTTCTTACTACGAGCAGTACTTT. The encoded protein is CASSGVGGSSYYEQYF. This chain links TRBV9 with TRBJ2-7, with 7 bases matching TRBD2. CDR1 is SGDLS, CDR2 YYNGEE, per germline. The CDR3 is made up of 16 amino acids.

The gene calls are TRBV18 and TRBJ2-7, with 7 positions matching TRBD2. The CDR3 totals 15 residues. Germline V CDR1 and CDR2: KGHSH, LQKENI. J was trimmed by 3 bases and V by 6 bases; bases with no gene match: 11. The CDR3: CASSPYSGTIYEQYF. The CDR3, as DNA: TGTGCCAGCTCCCCCTACTCCGGGACTATCTACGAGCAGTACTTC. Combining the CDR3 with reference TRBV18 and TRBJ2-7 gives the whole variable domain NAGVMQNPRHLVRRRGQEARLRCSPMKGHSHVYWYRQLPEEGLKFMVYLQKENIIDESGMPKERFSAEFPKEGPSILRIQQVVRGDSAAYFCASSPYSGTIYEQYFGPGTRLTVT.

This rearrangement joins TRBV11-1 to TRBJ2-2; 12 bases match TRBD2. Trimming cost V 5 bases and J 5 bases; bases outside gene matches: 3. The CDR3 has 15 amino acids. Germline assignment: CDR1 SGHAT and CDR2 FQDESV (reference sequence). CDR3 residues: CASSRGTSGTGELFF. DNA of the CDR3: TGTGCCAGCAGCCGAGGGACTAGCGGGACCGGGGAGCTGTTTTTT.

The CDR3 DNA follows: TGTGCCAGCCTACCCTGGGAGGGGAACTATGGCTACACCTTC. It codes for CASLPWEGNYGYTF. V and J are TRBV19 and TRBJ1-2; D perhaps matches TRBD1 (5 bases). The CDR3 spans 14 residues. Trimming took 9 bases from V and 2 from J, leaving 16 bases between them. Germline V gene lookup returns CDR1 LNHDA and CDR2 SQIVND (reference sequence).

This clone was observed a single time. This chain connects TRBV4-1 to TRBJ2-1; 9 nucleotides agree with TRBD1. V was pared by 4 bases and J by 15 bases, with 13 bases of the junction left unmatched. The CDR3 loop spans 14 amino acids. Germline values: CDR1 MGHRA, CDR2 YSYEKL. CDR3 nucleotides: TGCGCCAGCAGCCCACCAACACAGGGGGCCTACAGGTTCTTC. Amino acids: CASSPPTQGAYRFF.

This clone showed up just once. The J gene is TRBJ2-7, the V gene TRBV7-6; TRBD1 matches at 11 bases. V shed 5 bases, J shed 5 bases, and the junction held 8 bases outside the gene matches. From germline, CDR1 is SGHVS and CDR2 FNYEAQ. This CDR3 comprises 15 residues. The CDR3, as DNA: TGTGCCAGCAGCCGGACAGGGGGCTTCGGGGACGAGCAGTACTTC. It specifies CASSRTGGFGDEQYF.

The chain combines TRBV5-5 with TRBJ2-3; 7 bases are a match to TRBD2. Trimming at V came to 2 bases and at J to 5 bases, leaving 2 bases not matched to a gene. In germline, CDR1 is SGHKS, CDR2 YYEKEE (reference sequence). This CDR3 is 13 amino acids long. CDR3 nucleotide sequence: TGTGCCAGCAGCTTTTGGGGGGGAGATACGCAGTATTTT. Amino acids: CASSFWGGDTQYF.

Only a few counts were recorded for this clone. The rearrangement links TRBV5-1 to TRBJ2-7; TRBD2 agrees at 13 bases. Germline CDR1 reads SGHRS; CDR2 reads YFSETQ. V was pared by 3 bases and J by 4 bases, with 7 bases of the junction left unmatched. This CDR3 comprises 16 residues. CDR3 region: CASSSTSGRASYEQYF. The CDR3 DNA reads TGCGCCAGCAGCTCCACTAGCGGGAGGGCCTCTTACGAGCAGTACTTC.

The CDR3 nucleotides read TGTGCCACCAGTGATTTGATGGCGGGGGCGAACACCGGGGAGCTGTTTTTT. Amino acid sequence: CATSDLMAGANTGELFF. The chain links TRBV24-1 to TRBJ2-2; 7 positions match TRBD2. The germline CDR1 and CDR2 sequences are KGHDR and SFDVKD. V gave up 0 bases and J gave up 0 bases; unmatched junction bases: 3. The CDR3 length is 17 residues.

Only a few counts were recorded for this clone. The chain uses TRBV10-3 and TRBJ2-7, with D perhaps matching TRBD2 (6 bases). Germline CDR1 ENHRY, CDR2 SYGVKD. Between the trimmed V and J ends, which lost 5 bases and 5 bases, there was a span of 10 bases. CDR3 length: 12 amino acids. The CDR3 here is CAISRLGDEQYF. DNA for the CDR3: TGTGCCATCAGTCGACTAGGCGACGAGCAGTACTTC.

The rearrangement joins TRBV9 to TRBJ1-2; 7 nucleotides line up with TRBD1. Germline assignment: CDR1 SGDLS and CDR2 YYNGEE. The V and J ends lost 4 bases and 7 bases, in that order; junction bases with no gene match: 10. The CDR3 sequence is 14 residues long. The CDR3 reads CASSSDRTALGYTF. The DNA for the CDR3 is TGTGCCAGCAGCTCGGACAGGACGGCCCTTGGCTACACCTTC.

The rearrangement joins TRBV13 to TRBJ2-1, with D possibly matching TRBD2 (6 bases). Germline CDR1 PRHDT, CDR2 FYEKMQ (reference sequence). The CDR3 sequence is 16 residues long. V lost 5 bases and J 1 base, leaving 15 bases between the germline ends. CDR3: CASSRRLDGSYNEQFF. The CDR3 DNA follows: TGTGCCAGCAGCCGACGACTAGACGGGTCCTACAATGAGCAGTTCTTC.

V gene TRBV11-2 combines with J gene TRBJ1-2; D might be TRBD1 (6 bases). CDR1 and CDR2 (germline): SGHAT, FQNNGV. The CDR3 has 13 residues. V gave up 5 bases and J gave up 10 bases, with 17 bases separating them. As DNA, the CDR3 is TGTGCCAGCAGCCCCCGACAGGCAGGTGTCTACACCTTC. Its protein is CASSPRQAGVYTF. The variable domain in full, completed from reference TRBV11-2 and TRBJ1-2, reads EAGVAQSPRYKIIEKRQSVAFWCNPISGHATLYWYQQILGQGPKLLIQFQNNGVVDDSQLPKDRFSAERLKGVDSTLKIQPAKLEDSAVYLCASSPRQAGVYTFGSGTRLTVV.

CDR3 residues: CASSYTSPGELFF. The CDR3 bases are TGTGCCAGCAGTTATACCAGTCCCGGGGAGCTGTTTTTT. V is TRBV6-2 or TRBV6-3 and J is TRBJ2-2; D uncertain. V was shortened by 3 bases and J by 6 bases, with 8 bases between the two germline ends. Looked up from germline, CDR1 is MNHEY and CDR2 is SVGEGT. This CDR3 is built from 13 residues.

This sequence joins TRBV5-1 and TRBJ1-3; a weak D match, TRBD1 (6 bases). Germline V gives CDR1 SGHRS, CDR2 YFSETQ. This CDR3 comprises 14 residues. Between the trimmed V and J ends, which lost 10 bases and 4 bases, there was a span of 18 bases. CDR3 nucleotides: TGCGCCGGGGGCGGGGGAAAAGCAGGAAACACCATATATTTT. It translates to CAGGGGKAGNTIYF.

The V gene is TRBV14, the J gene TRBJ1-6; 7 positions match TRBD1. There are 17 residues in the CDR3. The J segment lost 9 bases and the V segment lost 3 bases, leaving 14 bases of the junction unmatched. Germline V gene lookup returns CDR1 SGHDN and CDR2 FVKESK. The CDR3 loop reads CASSQGDRVAMSSPLHF. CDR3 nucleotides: TGTGCCAGCAGCCAGGGTGACAGGGTAGCGATGAGTTCACCCCTCCACTTT.

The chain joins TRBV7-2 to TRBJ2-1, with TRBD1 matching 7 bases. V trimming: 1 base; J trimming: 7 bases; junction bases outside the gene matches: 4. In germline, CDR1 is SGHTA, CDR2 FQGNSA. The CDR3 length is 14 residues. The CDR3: CASSLGQGWNEQFF. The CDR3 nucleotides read TGTGCCAGCAGCTTAGGACAGGGTTGGAATGAGCAGTTCTTC. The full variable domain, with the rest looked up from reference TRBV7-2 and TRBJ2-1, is GAGVSQSPSNKVTEKGKDVELRCDPISGHTALYWYRQSLGQGLEFLIYFQGNSAPDKSGLPSDRFSAERTGGSVSTLTIQRTQQEDSAVYLCASSLGQGWNEQFFGPGTRLTVL.

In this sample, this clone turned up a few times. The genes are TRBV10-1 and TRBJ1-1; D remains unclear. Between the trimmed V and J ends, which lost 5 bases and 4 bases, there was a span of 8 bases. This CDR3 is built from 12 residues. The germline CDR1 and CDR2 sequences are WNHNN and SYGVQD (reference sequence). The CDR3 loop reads CASSRTGTEAFF. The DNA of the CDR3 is TGCGCCAGCAGTCGAACCGGCACTGAAGCTTTCTTT.